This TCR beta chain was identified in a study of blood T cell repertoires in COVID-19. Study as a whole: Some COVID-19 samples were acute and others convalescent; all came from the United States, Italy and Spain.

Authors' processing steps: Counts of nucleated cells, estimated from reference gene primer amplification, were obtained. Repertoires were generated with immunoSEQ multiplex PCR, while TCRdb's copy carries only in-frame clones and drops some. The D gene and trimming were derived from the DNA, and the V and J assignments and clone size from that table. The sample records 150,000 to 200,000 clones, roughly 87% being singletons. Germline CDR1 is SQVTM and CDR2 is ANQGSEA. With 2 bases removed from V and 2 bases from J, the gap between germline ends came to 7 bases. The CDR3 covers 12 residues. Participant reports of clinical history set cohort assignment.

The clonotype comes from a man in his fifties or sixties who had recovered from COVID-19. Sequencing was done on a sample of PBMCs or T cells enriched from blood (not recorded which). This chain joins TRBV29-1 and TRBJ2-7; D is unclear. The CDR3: CSVEFGPYEQYF. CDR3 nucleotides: TGCAGCGTTGAATTCGGTCCCTACGAGCAGTACTTC.